This TCR beta chain was sequenced during a study of Graves' ophthalmopathy and Graves' hyperthyroidism. Study at large: The collection of peripheral blood took place at initial diagnosis, before any treatment.

Ages of hyperthyroidism patients ran from 18 to 65, and their diagnoses were new, under 2 months' duration. General study points: Most thyroid clonotypes with frequency above 0.001 were detected in blood too. As the model predicted ophthalmopathy progression, it achieved a sensitivity of 70% to 71% and a specificity of 72% to 80%.

Germline CDR1 reads SEHNR; CDR2 reads FQNEAQ (reference sequence). CDR3 size: 17 residues. Investigators amplified TCR beta CDR3 regions from RNA transcripts. The library came from an HTBI-primed first-round RT-PCR and a second-round multiplex PCR. TCRdb ran MiXCR on the multiplex PCR reads and lists one entry per CDR3 protein. The sample lists around 400,000 distinct CDR3 sequences, around 21% occurring once. This clonotype came up many times. What it recognizes is unknown. One end of the junction is discordant with germline, which a read error may explain. This TCR was recovered from a woman younger than 35 with stable Graves' hyperthyroidism. This sequence joins TRBV7-9 and TRBJ2-7; 9 bases agree with TRBD1. Specimen: peripheral blood. The CDR3 DNA sequence: TGTGCCAGCAGCTTAGCCGCCGGACAGGGGCCATCGCAGAGGGGGTCCTTC. As protein: CASSLAAGQGPSQRGSF.